This entry lists 23 T cell receptor beta chains sequenced from one sample in a study of blood T cell repertoires in COVID-19. The protocol was immunoSEQ multiplex PCR, while the TCRdb copy is restricted to in-frame clones and leaves out a portion. This table holds about 140,000 clones, roughly 85% found once. Material: peripheral blood. The receptors come from a man between 60 and 70 years old with acute or convalescent COVID-19.

As DNA, the CDR3 is TGTGCCAGCAGCCCCGCCACTAAGCAGTTCTTC. It codes for CASSPATKQFF. The chain recombines TRBV7-2 with TRBJ2-1; unclear D gene. Germline values: CDR1 SGHTA, CDR2 FQGNSA. The CDR3 is 11 amino acids. V was cut by 5 bases and J by 11 bases, with 10 bases left in between. The complete variable domain, with remaining parts taken from reference TRBV7-2 and TRBJ2-1, reads GAGVSQSPSNKVTEKGKDVELRCDPISGHTALYWYRQSLGQGLEFLIYFQGNSAPDKSGLPSDRFSAERTGGSVSTLTIQRTQQEDSAVYLCASSPATKQFFGPGTRLTVL.

The J gene is TRBJ1-6, the V gene TRBV5-8; a weak D match, TRBD1 (6 bases). The CDR3 totals 14 residues. Trimming took off 4 bases at V and 7 bases at J, with 12 bases between the two ends. CDR1 is SGHTS and CDR2 is YDEGEE in the germline V gene. CDR3 amino acids: CASSPTGPNSPLHF. CDR3 DNA: TGTGCCAGCAGCCCCACAGGGCCCAATTCACCCCTCCACTTT.

The chain couples TRBV19 to TRBJ2-2, with D perhaps matching TRBD1 (6 bases). CDR1 is LNHDA and CDR2 is SQIVND in the germline V gene (reference sequence). The CDR3 covers 15 residues. Between the trimmed V and J ends, which lost 6 bases and 0 bases, there was a span of 11 bases. The CDR3 sequence is CASSMTGTNTGELFF. CDR3 DNA sequence: TGTGCCAGTAGCATGACAGGAACGAACACCGGGGAGCTGTTTTTT.

The CDR3 sequence: CASSQEGAVTILYGYTF. CDR3 DNA: TGCGCCAGCAGCCAAGAAGGGGCAGTGACAATCCTCTATGGCTACACCTTC. The V and J genes are TRBV4-1 and TRBJ1-2; tentative D call: TRBD1 (5 bases). The germline V gene encodes CDR1 MGHRA and CDR2 YSYEKL. There are 17 residues in the CDR3. The V end was cut by 0 bases, the J end by 4 bases, with 18 bases between.

This chain joins TRBV6-2 or TRBV6-3 and TRBJ2-3; weak D call: TRBD2 (6 bases). From germline, CDR1 is MNHEY and CDR2 SVGEGT. CDR3 length: 17 residues. Trimming removed 2 bases at V and 3 bases at J, with 18 bases between. CDR3 sequence reads: CASSYTPALARTDTQYF. The CDR3 bases are TGTGCCAGCAGTTACACACCGGCACTAGCTAGAACAGATACGCAGTATTTT.

This clone was observed a few times. The genes are TRBV19 and TRBJ1-5, with a weak D call TRBD1 (5 bases). This CDR3 is built from 15 residues. CDR1 and CDR2 from the germline V gene are LNHDA and SQIVND (reference sequence). With 1 base removed from V and 6 bases from J, the gap between germline ends came to 13 bases. This CDR3 reads CASSIGLQGSQPQHF. For the CDR3, the DNA is TGTGCCAGTAGTATAGGTCTCCAGGGTAGTCAGCCCCAGCATTTT. The full variable domain, with the rest looked up from reference TRBV19 and TRBJ1-5, is DGGITQSPKYLFRKEGQNVTLSCEQNLNHDAMYWYRQDPGQGLRLIYYSQIVNDFQKGDIAEGYSVSREKKESFPLTVTSAQKNPTAFYLCASSIGLQGSQPQHFGDGTRLSIL.

The J gene is TRBJ1-5, the V gene TRBV9; possibly TRBD1 for D (5 bases). Germline-derived CDR1 and CDR2 are SGDLS and YYNGEE. This CDR3 comprises 14 residues. V was clipped by 2 bases and J by 6 bases, with 12 bases between them. The CDR3 spells CASSVGGYGQPQHF. The CDR3 DNA reads as TGTGCCAGCAGCGTGGGGGGATACGGTCAGCCCCAGCATTTT. The whole variable domain, remainder taken from reference TRBV9 and TRBJ1-5, is DSGVTQTPKHLITATGQRVTLRCSPRSGDLSVYWYQQSLDQGLQFLIQYYNGEERAKGNILERFSAQQFPDLHSELNLSSLELGDSALYFCASSVGGYGQPQHFGDGTRLSIL.

The chain uses TRBV7-8 and TRBJ1-2, with a weak D call TRBD1 (6 bases). Germline CDR1 is SGHVS and CDR2 is FQNEAQ. With 3 bases removed from V and 2 bases from J, the gap between germline ends came to 10 bases. CDR3 length: 14 amino acids. The CDR3 reads CASSFTGINYGYTF. The CDR3 DNA follows: TGTGCCAGCAGCTTCACAGGGATAAACTATGGCTACACCTTC.

There are a few counts of this clone. The chain has TRBV19 and TRBJ2-2; 7 bases agree with TRBD2. Germline lookup yields CDR1 LNHDA and CDR2 SQIVND (reference sequence). The CDR3 is 15 amino acids. J gave up 4 bases and V 5 bases, and 7 bases lay outside the gene matches. CDR3 nucleotide sequence: TGTGCCAGTAGTCGTCTCAGCGGGATCACCGGGGAGCTGTTTTTT. Protein product: CASSRLSGITGELFF.

The chain is built from TRBV13 and TRBJ1-3; the D is unclear. The CDR3 totals 14 residues. The V gene lost 2 bases and the J gene lost 2 bases, with 7 bases spanning the gap. The germline gives CDR1 PRHDT, CDR2 FYEKMQ (reference sequence). The CDR3 nucleotides are TGTGCCAGCAGCTTACTGTCAGCTGGAAACACCATATATTTT. It yields the protein CASSLLSAGNTIYF.

The CDR3 is CASSYSGLASTYNEQFF. CDR3 DNA: TGTGCCAGCAGTTACTCGGGACTAGCGAGCACCTACAATGAGCAGTTCTTC. This sequence joins TRBV6-2 or TRBV6-3 and TRBJ2-1; 10 bases agree with TRBD2. Germline CDR1 and CDR2: MNHEY and SVGEGT. The CDR3 is made up of 17 amino acids. V lost 0 bases and J lost 2; bases outside the gene matches: 4.

The chain couples TRBV5-4 to TRBJ1-5, with TRBD1 matching over 7 bases. This CDR3 region has 13 residues. CDR1 and CDR2 from the germline V gene are SGHNT and YYREEE (reference sequence). With 4 bases clipped from V and 7 bases from J, the junction kept 5 bases outside the gene matches. CDR3 in DNA: TGTGCCAGCAGCCCTGACAGGGCCCAGCCCCAGCATTTT. It is translated as CASSPDRAQPQHF.

This clone has just one count. V is TRBV5-1 and J is TRBJ2-7, with 8 bases lining up with TRBD1. V shed 5 bases and J 3 bases; nucleotides not matched to a gene: 13. There are 16 residues in the CDR3. Per the germline V gene, CDR1 is SGHRS and CDR2 is YFSETQ. The CDR3 region is CASSPDRAGEYYEQYF. CDR3 nucleotide sequence: TGCGCCAGCAGTCCGGACAGGGCCGGGGAATACTACGAGCAGTACTTC.

V and J are TRBV5-1 and TRBJ2-1; TRBD2 might be the D (5 bases). Looked up from germline, CDR1 is SGHRS and CDR2 is YFSETQ. V lost 7 bases and J lost 3, with 14 bases in between. CDR3 length equals 14 residues. The CDR3 sequence is CASLPDLGYNEQFF. CDR3 coding DNA: TGCGCCAGCCTCCCGGACTTGGGCTACAATGAGCAGTTCTTC.

The chain is built from TRBV15 and TRBJ2-5, with D maybe TRBD2 (7 bases). With 4 bases removed from V and 2 bases from J, the gap between germline ends came to 29 bases. Looked up from germline, CDR1 is LNHNV and CDR2 is YYDKDF (reference sequence). The CDR3 runs 20 residues. The CDR3 region is CATSIGTTRGGRLGQETQYF. The CDR3 DNA follows: TGTGCCACCAGCATCGGGACAACCCGGGGCGGGAGATTAGGGCAAGAGACCCAGTACTTC.

The rearrangement links TRBV28 to TRBJ2-5; no reliable D call. V dropped 2 bases and J dropped 5 bases, with 15 bases sitting between them. The length of the CDR3 is 15 residues. The V gene's germline CDR1 is MDHEN and CDR2 SYDVKM. CDR3 region: CASSLDRQPRETQYF. DNA of the CDR3: TGTGCCAGCAGTTTAGACCGACAACCCCGGGAGACCCAGTACTTC.

This sequence joins TRBV19 and TRBJ2-5, with TRBD2 matching over 9 bases. The CDR3 sequence is 16 residues long. Looked up from germline, CDR1 is LNHDA and CDR2 is SQIVND (reference sequence). Trimming removed 6 bases from V and 2 bases from J; junction bases left unmatched: 10. Written as DNA, the CDR3 is TGTGCCAGTAGGACTAGCGGTTTTCAACCACAAGAGACCCAGTACTTC. Its protein product is CASRTSGFQPQETQYF.

J is TRBJ1-5 and V is TRBV3-1 (or the pseudogene TRBV3-2), with D maybe TRBD1 (5 bases). This CDR3 region has 14 residues. V was clipped by 1 base and J by 6 bases, with 10 bases between them. Germline CDR1 LGHDT, CDR2 YNNKEL (reference sequence). CDR3 sequence (DNA): TGTGCCAGCAGCCAAGGGGGCCGGAGTCAGCCCCAGCATTTT. This translates into CASSQGGRSQPQHF.

The chain carries TRBV19 and TRBJ2-1; 7 bases fit TRBD1. The CDR3 is 14 residues long. Per the germline V gene, CDR1 is LNHDA and CDR2 is SQIVND (reference sequence). Trimming took 7 bases from V and 2 from J; bases not matched to a gene: 5. CDR3 region: CASTYRGPYNEQFF. The CDR3 nucleotides read TGTGCCAGTACCTACAGGGGCCCCTACAATGAGCAGTTCTTC.

This chain connects TRBV10-3 to TRBJ2-7, with 11 bases identical to TRBD1. The CDR3 totals 19 residues. The germline V gene has CDR1 ENHRY and CDR2 SYGVKD. V gave up 4 bases and J gave up 5 bases; unmatched junction bases: 19. The CDR3 coding sequence is TGTGCCATCAGTGGGGGCCGCGAGGACAGGGGGCCCCATAAGAACGAGCAGTACTTC. As protein: CAISGGREDRGPHKNEQYF.

The rearrangement joins TRBV5-4 to TRBJ2-5, with TRBD2 matching over 10 bases. The trim removed 0 bases at V and 1 base at J, leaving 0 bases unmatched. The CDR3 sequence is 15 residues long. Germline V gene data show CDR1 as SGHNT and CDR2 as YYREEE (reference sequence). CDR3 nucleotide sequence: TGTGCCAGCAGCTTGGGGACTAGCGGCCAAGAGACCCAGTACTTC. Residues: CASSLGTSGQETQYF.

This chain links TRBV6-1 with TRBJ1-2, with 7 bases fitting TRBD1. Losses at the gene ends were 7 bases for V and 8 bases for J; bases not matched to a gene: 7. This CDR3 contains 12 residues. CDR1 MNHNS and CDR2 SASEGT come from the germline V gene. This CDR3 reads CASTPTGSGYTF. CDR3 coding DNA: TGTGCCAGCACCCCGACAGGGAGCGGCTACACCTTC.

This clone has a handful of counts. The genes are TRBV28 and TRBJ2-7; 10 bases align to TRBD1. The V gene end was trimmed by 4 bases and the J gene end by 7 bases; junction bases not matched to a gene: 13. Germline V gene data show CDR1 as MDHEN and CDR2 as SYDVKM. The CDR3 has 16 amino acids. CDR3 sequence reads: CASSSPVGTGAGEQYF. DNA of the CDR3: TGTGCCAGCAGTTCGCCCGTCGGGACAGGGGCGGGAGAGCAGTACTTC.